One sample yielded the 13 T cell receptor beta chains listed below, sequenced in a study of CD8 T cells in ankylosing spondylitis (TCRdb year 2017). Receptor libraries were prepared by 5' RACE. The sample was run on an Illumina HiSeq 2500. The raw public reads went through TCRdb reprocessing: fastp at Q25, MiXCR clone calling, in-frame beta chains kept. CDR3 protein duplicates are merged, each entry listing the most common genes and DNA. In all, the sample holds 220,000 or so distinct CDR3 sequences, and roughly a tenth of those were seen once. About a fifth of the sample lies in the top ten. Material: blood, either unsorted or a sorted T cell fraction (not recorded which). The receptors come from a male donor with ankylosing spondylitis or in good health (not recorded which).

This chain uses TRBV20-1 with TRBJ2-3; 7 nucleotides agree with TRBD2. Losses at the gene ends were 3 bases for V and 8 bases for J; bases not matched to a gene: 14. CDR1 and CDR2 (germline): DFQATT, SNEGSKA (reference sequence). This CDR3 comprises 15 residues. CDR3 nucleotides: TGCAGTGCTAGGGCCGGCCTAGCGGTGGGCGGTACGCAGTATTTT. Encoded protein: CSARAGLAVGGTQYF.

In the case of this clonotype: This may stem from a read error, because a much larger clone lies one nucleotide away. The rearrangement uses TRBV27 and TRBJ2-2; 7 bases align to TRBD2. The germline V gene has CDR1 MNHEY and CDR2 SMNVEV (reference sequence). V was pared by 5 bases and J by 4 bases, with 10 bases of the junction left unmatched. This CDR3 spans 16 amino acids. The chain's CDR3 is CASSPCLTSFTGELFF. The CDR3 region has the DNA TGTGCCAGCAGTCCCTGTCTGACTAGCTTCACCGGGGAGCTGTTTTTT.

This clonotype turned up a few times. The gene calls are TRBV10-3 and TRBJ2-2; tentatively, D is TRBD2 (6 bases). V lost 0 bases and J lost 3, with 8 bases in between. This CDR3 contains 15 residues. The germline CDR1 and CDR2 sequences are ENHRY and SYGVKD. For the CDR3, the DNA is TGTGCCATCAGTGAGTCCGGGAGACACACCGGGGAGCTGTTTTTT. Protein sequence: CAISESGRHTGELFF.

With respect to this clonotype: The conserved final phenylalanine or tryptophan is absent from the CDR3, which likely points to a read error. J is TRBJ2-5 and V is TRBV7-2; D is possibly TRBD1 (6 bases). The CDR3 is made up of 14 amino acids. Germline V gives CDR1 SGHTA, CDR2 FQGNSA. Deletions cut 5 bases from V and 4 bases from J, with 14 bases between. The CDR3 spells CASSATGSGETQYS. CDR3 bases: TGTGCCAGCAGCGCCACAGGGAGCGGAGAGACCCAGTACTCC.

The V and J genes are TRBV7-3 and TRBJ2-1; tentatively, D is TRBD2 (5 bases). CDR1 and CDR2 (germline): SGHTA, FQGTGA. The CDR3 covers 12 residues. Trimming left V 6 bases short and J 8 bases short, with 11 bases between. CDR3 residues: CASRRDGDEQFF. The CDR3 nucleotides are TGTGCCAGCAGGAGGGATGGGGATGAGCAGTTCTTC.

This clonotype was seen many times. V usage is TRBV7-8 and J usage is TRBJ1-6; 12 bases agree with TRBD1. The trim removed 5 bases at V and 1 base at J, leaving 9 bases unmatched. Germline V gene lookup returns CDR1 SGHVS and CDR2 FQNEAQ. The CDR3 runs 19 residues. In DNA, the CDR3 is TGTGCCAGCAGCCCGGGGACAGGGGGCCTTTGGTCCTATAATTCACCCCTCCACTTT. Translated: CASSPGTGGLWSYNSPLHF.

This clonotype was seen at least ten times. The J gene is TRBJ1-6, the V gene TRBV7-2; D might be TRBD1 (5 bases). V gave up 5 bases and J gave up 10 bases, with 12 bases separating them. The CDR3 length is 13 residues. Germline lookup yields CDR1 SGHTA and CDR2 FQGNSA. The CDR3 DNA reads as TGTGCCAGCAGCCCGGGGACGGCGTCACCCCTCCACTTT. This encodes CASSPGTASPLHF.

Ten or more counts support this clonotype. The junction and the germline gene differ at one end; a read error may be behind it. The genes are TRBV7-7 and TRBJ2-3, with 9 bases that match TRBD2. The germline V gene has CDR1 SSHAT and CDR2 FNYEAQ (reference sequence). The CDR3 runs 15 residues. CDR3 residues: CASSARGGGKDTQYF. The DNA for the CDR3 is TGTGCTAGCAGCGCGCGGGGGGGCGGTAAAGATACGCAGTATTTT. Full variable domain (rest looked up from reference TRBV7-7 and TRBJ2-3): GAGVSQSPRYKVTKRGQDVTLRCDPISSHATLYWYQQALGQGPEFLTYFNYEAQPDKSGLPSDRFSAERPEGSISTLTIQRTEQRDSAMYRCASSARGGGKDTQYFGPGTRLTVL.

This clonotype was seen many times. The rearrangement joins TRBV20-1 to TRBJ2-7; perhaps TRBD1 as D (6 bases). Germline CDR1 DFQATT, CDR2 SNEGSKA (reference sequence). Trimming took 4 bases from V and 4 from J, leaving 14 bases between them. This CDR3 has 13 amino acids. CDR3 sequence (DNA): TGCAGTGCTACTGGACAGAAATTGTACGAGCAGTACTTC. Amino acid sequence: CSATGQKLYEQYF.

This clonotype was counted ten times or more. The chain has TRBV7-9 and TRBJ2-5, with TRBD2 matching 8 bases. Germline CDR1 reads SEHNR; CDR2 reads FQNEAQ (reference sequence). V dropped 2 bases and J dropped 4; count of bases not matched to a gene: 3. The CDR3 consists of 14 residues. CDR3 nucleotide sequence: TGTGCCAGCAGCTTAATCGGGGGGGGAGAGACCCAGTACTTC. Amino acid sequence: CASSLIGGGETQYF. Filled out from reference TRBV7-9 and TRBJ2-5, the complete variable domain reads DTGVSQNPRHKITKRGQNVTFRCDPISEHNRLYWYRQTLGQGPEFLTYFQNEAQLEKSRLLSDRFSAERPKGSFSTLEIQRTEQGDSAMYLCASSLIGGGETQYFGPGTRLLVL.

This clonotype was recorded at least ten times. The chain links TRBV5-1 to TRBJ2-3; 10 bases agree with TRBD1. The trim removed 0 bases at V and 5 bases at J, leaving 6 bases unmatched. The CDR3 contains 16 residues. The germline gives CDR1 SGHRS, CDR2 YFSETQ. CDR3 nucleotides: TGCGCCAGCAGCTTGGTTGGGACAGGGGCAGAAGATACGCAGTATTTT. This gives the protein CASSLVGTGAEDTQYF.

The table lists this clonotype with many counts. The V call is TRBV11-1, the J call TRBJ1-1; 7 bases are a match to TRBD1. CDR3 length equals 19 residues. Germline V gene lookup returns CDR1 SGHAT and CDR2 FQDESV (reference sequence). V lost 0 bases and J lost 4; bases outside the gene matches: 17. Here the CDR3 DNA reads TGTGCCAGCAGCTTAGCCCTTCTGGGACGATCAGGGGGAACCACTGAAGCTTTCTTT. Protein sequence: CASSLALLGRSGGTTEAFF.

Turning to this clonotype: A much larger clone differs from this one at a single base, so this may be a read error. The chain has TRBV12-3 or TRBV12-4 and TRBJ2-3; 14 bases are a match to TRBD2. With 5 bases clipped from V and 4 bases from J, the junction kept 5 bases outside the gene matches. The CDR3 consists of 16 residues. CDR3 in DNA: TGTGCCAGCAGTAGTGGGACTAGCGGGGGCGCAGATACGCAGTATTTT. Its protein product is CASSSGTSGGADTQYF.